Each of the 21 T cell receptor beta chains below was sequenced from the same sample in a study of molecular identifiers for immune sequencing clone quantification. TCRdb reprocessed the PCR reads via MiXCR and lists one record per CDR3 protein. The sample includes 300,000 to 400,000 distinct CDR3 sequences, 20% to 25% of them seen just once. The specimen was naive CD8+ T cells from blood, with Jurkat cell RNA spiked in. Subset: FACS-sorted CD8+CD4-CCR7+CD45RA+ naive T cells. Receptor source: a human donor in good health. Some libraries in this study had Jurkat cell RNA spiked in.

Turning to this clonotype: A much larger clone sits a single nucleotide away, making a read error possible. The V and J genes are TRBV7-7 and TRBJ2-7; D might be TRBD1 (6 bases). The germline gives CDR1 SSHAT, CDR2 FNYEAQ (reference sequence). This CDR3 contains 13 residues. The CDR3 loop is CAGSLDPGDEQYF. DNA for the CDR3: TGTGCCGGCAGCTTAGACCCAGGGGACGAGCAGTACTTC.

Notes on this clonotype: One base away lies a much larger clone, so this may be a sequencing read error. The chain combines TRBV5-1 with TRBJ1-1; 7 bases are shared with TRBD1. This CDR3 region has 15 residues. Germline lookup yields CDR1 SGHRS and CDR2 YFSETQ. The trim removed 2 bases at V and 1 base at J, leaving 5 bases unmatched. CDR3 protein: CASSFTGAQNTEAFF. The CDR3 DNA sequence: TGCGCCAGCAGCTTTACAGGGGCCCAGAACACTGAAGCTTTCTTT.

This clonotype was found many times. The CDR3 region has the DNA TGCGCCAGCAGCCAAGATCCGGCAGTTAATAGCAATCAGCCCCAGCATTTT. This encodes CASSQDPAVNSNQPQHF. The V gene is TRBV4-1, the J gene TRBJ1-5; D gene uncertain. The CDR3 is 17 residues long. Germline loops: CDR1 MGHRA, CDR2 YSYEKL. With 0 bases removed from V and 0 bases from J, the gap between germline ends came to 12 bases.

The chain carries TRBV13 and TRBJ2-6; 9 bases fit TRBD1. V lost 3 bases and J lost 4; bases outside the gene matches: 16. CDR1 is PRHDT and CDR2 is FYEKMQ in the germline V gene (reference sequence). The CDR3 spans 20 residues. This CDR3 reads CASSFEGSGTGSRGANVLTF. CDR3 nucleotides: TGTGCCAGCAGCTTCGAGGGGTCGGGGACAGGGTCGAGGGGGGCCAACGTCCTGACTTTC.

The table lists this clonotype with a few counts. The chain recombines TRBV2 with TRBJ2-4; 10 bases agree with TRBD1. This CDR3 is 13 amino acids long. Germline CDR1 and CDR2: SNHLY and FYNNEI. V was clipped by 6 bases and J by 7 bases; unmatched bases: 3. Written as DNA, the CDR3 is TGTGCCAGCAGAGGGACAGGGGAGAACATTCAGTACTTC. It encodes CASRGTGENIQYF.

This clonotype was found many times. The chain employs TRBV29-1 and TRBJ2-4; a possible D gene is TRBD1 (6 bases). From germline, CDR1 is SQVTM and CDR2 ANQGSEA. The V and J ends lost 2 bases and 5 bases respectively, with 19 bases between them. CDR3 length: 16 residues. CDR3 DNA sequence: TGCAGCGTTGAACAACTCCAGGGGACCCCCCAAAACATTCAGTACTTC. Protein: CSVEQLQGTPQNIQYF.

This clonotype was counted ten times or more. The chain joins TRBV4-1 to TRBJ2-2; D gene uncertain. The V gene lost 2 bases and the J gene lost 4 bases, with 11 bases spanning the gap. The CDR3 has 15 amino acids. Germline-derived CDR1 and CDR2 are MGHRA and YSYEKL. This CDR3 is CASSQYDGSTGELFF. CDR3 nucleotide sequence: TGCGCCAGCAGCCAATACGACGGTTCCACCGGGGAGCTGTTTTTT.

This clonotype appeared a few times. The CDR3, as DNA: TGCGCCAGCAGCCAGGGGGACAGGGGCTACAATGAGCAGTTCTTC. This translates into CASSQGDRGYNEQFF. The rearrangement joins TRBV4-3 to TRBJ2-1; 10 positions agree with TRBD1. The V and J ends lost 3 bases and 3 bases, in that order; junction bases with no gene match: 2. This CDR3 comprises 15 residues. The germline V gene encodes CDR1 LGHNA and CDR2 YSLEER.

This clonotype was counted ten times or more. This chain joins TRBV14 and TRBJ1-3; weak D call: TRBD1 (6 bases). The CDR3 runs to 14 residues. Trimming left V 4 bases short and J 3 bases short, with 10 bases between. CDR1 and CDR2 (germline): SGHDN, FVKESK. The CDR3 region has the DNA TGTGCCAGCAGCCCACCAGGGGTTGGAAACACCATATATTTT. It translates to CASSPPGVGNTIYF.

This clonotype was detected only a few times. The chain has TRBV6-2 or TRBV6-3 and TRBJ2-2; D is unresolved. Between the trimmed V and J ends, which lost 7 bases and 3 bases, there was a span of 12 bases. The CDR3 runs 14 residues. CDR1 is MNHEY and CDR2 is SVGEGT in the germline V gene. For the CDR3, the DNA is TGTGCCAGCACAGCCCCCCGGGACACCGGGGAGCTGTTTTTT. Translating gives CASTAPRDTGELFF.

A remark on this clonotype: Just one base apart from a much larger clone, this may be a read error. The gene calls are TRBV7-2 and TRBJ1-2, with D possibly being TRBD1 (6 bases). V lost 1 base and J lost 8, with 14 bases in between. Germline-derived CDR1 and CDR2 are SGHTA and FQGNSA. This CDR3 comprises 14 residues. In nucleotides, the CDR3 is TGTGCCAGCAGCTTAGAGGGGGGGCAGGGGGGCTACACCTTC. Translated: CASSLEGGQGGYTF.

In the case of this clonotype: A clone one base away is much larger, so this may be a read error. The chain joins TRBV7-2 to TRBJ2-3; TRBD2 matches 10 bases. Per the germline V gene, CDR1 is SGHTA and CDR2 is FQGNSA. V was clipped by 0 bases and J by 2 bases; unmatched bases: 14. This CDR3 region has 20 residues. The CDR3 region has the DNA TGTGCCAGCAGCTTAGCGCCCTATGGACCAGCGGGGGGGCCCACAGATACGCAGTATTTT. Its protein product is CASSLAPYGPAGGPTDTQYF.

Concerning this clonotype: A single base separates this from a much larger clone, so it may be a read error. V and J are TRBV13 and TRBJ1-2, with D hard to call. CDR1 is PRHDT, CDR2 FYEKMQ, per germline (reference sequence). The CDR3 is 14 amino acids. This chain's CDR3 is CASSPPSPIYGNTF. In DNA, the CDR3 is TGTGCCAGCAGCCCCCCGAGCCCAATCTATGGCAACACCTTC.

This clonotype was seen repeatedly, ten times or more. V usage is TRBV19 and J usage is TRBJ1-2; the D gene is possibly TRBD1 (5 bases). The CDR3 totals 14 residues. V was cut by 3 bases and J by 6 bases, with 14 bases left in between. The germline V gene encodes CDR1 LNHDA and CDR2 SQIVND (reference sequence). CDR3 sequence: CASSMGPIIDGYTF. The CDR3 nucleotides read TGTGCCAGTAGTATGGGACCCATTATTGATGGCTACACCTTC.

There are many counts of this clonotype. J is TRBJ1-1 and V is TRBV29-1; D not resolved. Trimming shortened V by 0 bases and J by 6 bases, and 11 bases separated the two germline ends. This CDR3 spans 13 amino acids. Germline lookup yields CDR1 SQVTM and CDR2 ANQGSEA. CDR3 residues: CSVEEPKVSEAFF. CDR3 bases: TGCAGCGTTGAAGAACCGAAGGTCTCTGAAGCTTTCTTT.

This sequence joins TRBV7-6 and TRBJ1-2, with 9 positions matching TRBD1. The trim removed 5 bases at V and 3 bases at J, leaving 7 bases unmatched. This CDR3 contains 15 residues. Per the germline V gene, CDR1 is SGHVS and CDR2 is FNYEAQ. CDR3 region: CASSPGTGYDYGYTF. CDR3 in DNA: TGTGCCAGCAGCCCAGGGACAGGGTATGACTATGGCTACACCTTC. The entire variable domain, with the rest obtained from reference TRBV7-6 and TRBJ1-2, is as follows: GAGVSQSPRYKVTKRGQDVALRCDPISGHVSLYWYRQALGQGPEFLTYFNYEAQQDKSGLPNDRFSAERPEGSISTLTIQRTEQRDSAMYRCASSPGTGYDYGYTFGSGTRLTVV.

The table lists this clonotype with many counts. This chain joins TRBV7-9 and TRBJ2-3; 9 nucleotides line up with TRBD2. With V trimmed by 5 bases and J by 6 bases, 6 bases remained unmatched. The CDR3 totals 14 residues. Germline CDR1 and CDR2: SEHNR and FQNEAQ (reference sequence). CDR3 residues: CASSPPAGGDTQYF. CDR3 DNA: TGTGCCAGCAGCCCGCCGGCGGGAGGGGATACGCAGTATTTT.

This clonotype was counted at least ten times. Here the CDR3 DNA reads TGTGCCAGCAGTGAAAGCTTATTCGCCGTTTTCTCGACAGGGGAACCTTTCTTT. It codes for CASSESLFAVFSTGEPFF. The chain carries TRBV6-1 and TRBJ1-1, with 8 nucleotides matching TRBD1. The CDR3 sequence is 18 residues long. The V and J ends lost 2 bases and 12 bases, in that order; junction bases with no gene match: 23. Germline CDR1 reads MNHNS; CDR2 reads SASEGT.

This clonotype was picked up many times. This chain links TRBV7-9 with TRBJ2-7; TRBD1 matches at 9 bases. This CDR3 is built from 16 residues. V was clipped by 5 bases and J by 0 bases; unmatched bases: 8. Per the germline V gene, CDR1 is SEHNR and CDR2 is FQNEAQ (reference sequence). CDR3 in amino acids: CASSGLGQGASYEQYF. Here the CDR3 DNA reads TGTGCCAGCAGCGGCCTGGGACAGGGAGCCTCCTACGAGCAGTACTTC.

On this clonotype: This sequence may be a read error, since a much larger clone differs from it by one base. This chain joins TRBV7-9 and TRBJ2-3, with unresolved D. The CDR3 is made up of 10 amino acids. Germline loops: CDR1 SEHNR, CDR2 FQNEAQ (reference sequence). The CDR3 nucleotides read TGTGCCAGCGGCTTAGATCGGCAGTATTTT. Its protein product is CASGLDRQYF.

The chain has TRBV7-6 and TRBJ2-3; D might be TRBD2 (5 bases). Looked up from germline, CDR1 is SGHVS and CDR2 is FNYEAQ. V lost 5 bases and J 0 bases, leaving 18 bases between the germline ends. The CDR3 is 17 amino acids. CDR3 region: CASSGNEGSSSTDTQYF. DNA for the CDR3: TGTGCCAGCAGCGGCAACGAGGGCTCCAGTAGCACAGATACGCAGTATTTT. The variable domain in full, with the rest retrieved from reference TRBV7-6 and TRBJ2-3, is GAGVSQSPRYKVTKRGQDVALRCDPISGHVSLYWYRQALGQGPEFLTYFNYEAQQDKSGLPNDRFSAERPEGSISTLTIQRTEQRDSAMYRCASSGNEGSSSTDTQYFGPGTRLTVL.